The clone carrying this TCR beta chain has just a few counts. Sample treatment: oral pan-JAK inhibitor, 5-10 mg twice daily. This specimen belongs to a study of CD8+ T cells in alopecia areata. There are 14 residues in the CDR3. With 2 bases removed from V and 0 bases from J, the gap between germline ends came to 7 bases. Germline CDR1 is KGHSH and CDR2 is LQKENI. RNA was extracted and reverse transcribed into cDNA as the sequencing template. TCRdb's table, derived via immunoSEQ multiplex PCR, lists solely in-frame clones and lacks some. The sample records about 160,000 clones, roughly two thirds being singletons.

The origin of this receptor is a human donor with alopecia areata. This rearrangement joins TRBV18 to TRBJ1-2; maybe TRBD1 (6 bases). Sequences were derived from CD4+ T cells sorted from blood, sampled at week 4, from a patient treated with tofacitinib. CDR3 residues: CASSPDRSNYGYTF. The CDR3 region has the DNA TGTGCCAGCTCACCAGACAGGTCTAACTATGGCTACACCTTC.